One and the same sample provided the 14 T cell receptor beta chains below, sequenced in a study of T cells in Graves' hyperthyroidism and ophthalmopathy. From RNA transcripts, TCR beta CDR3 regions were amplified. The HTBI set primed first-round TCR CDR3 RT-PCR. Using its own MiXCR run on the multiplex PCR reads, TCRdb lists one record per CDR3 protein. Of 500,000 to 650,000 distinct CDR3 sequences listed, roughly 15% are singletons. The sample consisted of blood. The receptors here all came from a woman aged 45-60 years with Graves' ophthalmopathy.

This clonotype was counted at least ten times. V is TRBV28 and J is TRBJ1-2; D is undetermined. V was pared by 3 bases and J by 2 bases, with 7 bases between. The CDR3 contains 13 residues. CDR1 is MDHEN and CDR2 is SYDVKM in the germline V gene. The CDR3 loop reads CASSLDGNYGYTF. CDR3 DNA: TGTGCCAGCAGTTTGGACGGCAACTATGGCTACACCTTC.

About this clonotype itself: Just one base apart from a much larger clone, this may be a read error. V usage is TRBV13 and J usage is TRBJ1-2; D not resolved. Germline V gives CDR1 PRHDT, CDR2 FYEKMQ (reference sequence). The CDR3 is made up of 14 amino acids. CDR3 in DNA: TGTTCCAGCAGCTCCCGTTGGGCTAACTATGGCTACACCTTC. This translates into CSSSSRWANYGYTF.

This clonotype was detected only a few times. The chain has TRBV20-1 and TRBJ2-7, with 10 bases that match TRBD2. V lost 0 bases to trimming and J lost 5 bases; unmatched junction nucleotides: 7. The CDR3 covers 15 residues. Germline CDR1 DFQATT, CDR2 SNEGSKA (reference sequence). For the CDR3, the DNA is TGCAGTGCTAGAGATGGCGCTAGCGGGAGTGACGAGCAGTACTTC. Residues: CSARDGASGSDEQYF.

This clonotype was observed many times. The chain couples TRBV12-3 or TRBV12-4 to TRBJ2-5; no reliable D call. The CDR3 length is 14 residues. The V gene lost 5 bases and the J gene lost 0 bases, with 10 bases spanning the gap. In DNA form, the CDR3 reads TGTGCCAGCAGTCTGACGAGTTACCAAGAGACCCAGTACTTC. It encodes CASSLTSYQETQYF.

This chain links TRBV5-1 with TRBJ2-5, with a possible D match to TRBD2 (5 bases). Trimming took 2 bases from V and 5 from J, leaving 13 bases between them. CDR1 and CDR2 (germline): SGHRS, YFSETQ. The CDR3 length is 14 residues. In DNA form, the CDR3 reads TGCGCCAGCAGCTTAATACCGTCGGGGGAGACCCAGTACTTC. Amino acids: CASSLIPSGETQYF.

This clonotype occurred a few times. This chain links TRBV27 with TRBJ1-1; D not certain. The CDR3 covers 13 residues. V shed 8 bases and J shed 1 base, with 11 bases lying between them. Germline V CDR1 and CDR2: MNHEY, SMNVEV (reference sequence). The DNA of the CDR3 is TGTGCCAGCCAGAGAACAGAGAACACTGAAGCTTTCTTT. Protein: CASQRTENTEAFF.

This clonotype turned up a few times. This CDR3 reads CSGQGFTEAFF. CDR3 nucleotides: TGCAGCGGACAGGGTTTTACTGAAGCTTTCTTT. V usage is TRBV29-1 and J usage is TRBJ1-1; 7 bases align to TRBD1. This CDR3 has 11 amino acids. CDR1 and CDR2 from the germline V gene are SQVTM and ANQGSEA. V shed 7 bases and J 5 bases; nucleotides not matched to a gene: 4.

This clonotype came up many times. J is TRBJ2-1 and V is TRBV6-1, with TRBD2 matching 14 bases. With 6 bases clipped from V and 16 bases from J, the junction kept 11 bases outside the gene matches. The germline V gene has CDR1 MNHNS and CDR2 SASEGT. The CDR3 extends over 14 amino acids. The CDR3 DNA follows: TGTGCCAGCAGACCTCCCGGGACTAGCGGGAGCCATTTCTTC. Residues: CASRPPGTSGSHFF.

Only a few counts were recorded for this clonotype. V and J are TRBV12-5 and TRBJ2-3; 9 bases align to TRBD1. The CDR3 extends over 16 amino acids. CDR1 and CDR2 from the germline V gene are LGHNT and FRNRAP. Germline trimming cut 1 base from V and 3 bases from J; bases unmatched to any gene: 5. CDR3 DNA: TGTGCTAGTGGTTTGGGGGACAGGGTAGGAACAGATACGCAGTATTTT. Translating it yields CASGLGDRVGTDTQYF.

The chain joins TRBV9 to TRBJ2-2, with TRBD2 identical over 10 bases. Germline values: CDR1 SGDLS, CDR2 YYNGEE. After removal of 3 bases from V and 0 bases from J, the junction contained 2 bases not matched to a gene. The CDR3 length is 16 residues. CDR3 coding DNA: TGTGCCAGCAGCGGAACTAGCGGGGCGAACACCGGGGAGCTGTTTTTT. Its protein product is CASSGTSGANTGELFF.

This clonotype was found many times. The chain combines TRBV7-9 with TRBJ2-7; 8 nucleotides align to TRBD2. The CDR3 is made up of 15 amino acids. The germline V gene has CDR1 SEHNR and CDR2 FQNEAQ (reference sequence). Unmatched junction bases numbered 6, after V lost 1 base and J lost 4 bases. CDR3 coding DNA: TGTGCCAGCAGCTTAGGAGGACTAGCAGCTTACGAGCAGTACTTC. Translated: CASSLGGLAAYEQYF.

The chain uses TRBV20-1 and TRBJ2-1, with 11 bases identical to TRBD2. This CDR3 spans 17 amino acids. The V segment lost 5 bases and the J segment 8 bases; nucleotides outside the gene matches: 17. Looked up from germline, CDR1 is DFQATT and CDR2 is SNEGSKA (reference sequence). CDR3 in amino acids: CSARYKEVSTSGDEQFF. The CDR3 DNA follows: TGCAGTGCTCGCTACAAAGAGGTCTCGACTAGCGGGGATGAGCAGTTCTTC.

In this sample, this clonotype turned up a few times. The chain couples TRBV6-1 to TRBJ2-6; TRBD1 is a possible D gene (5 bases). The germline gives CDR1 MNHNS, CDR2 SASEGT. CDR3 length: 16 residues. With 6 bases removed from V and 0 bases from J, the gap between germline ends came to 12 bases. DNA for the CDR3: TGTGCCAGCAGCATGGGGCAGGCCTCTGGGGCCAACGTCCTGACTTTC. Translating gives CASSMGQASGANVLTF.

CDR3 DNA sequence: TGTGCCAGCAGTTACTCGACAGGGGTGCCCTACGAGCAGTACTTC. Its translation: CASSYSTGVPYEQYF. V and J are TRBV6-2 or TRBV6-3 and TRBJ2-7; TRBD1 matches at 8 bases. The CDR3 is made up of 15 amino acids. V lost 0 bases, J lost 2 bases, and 3 bases stayed unmatched. The germline CDR1 and CDR2 sequences are MNHEY and SVGEGT.